This TCR beta chain was documented in a study of control samples from healthy donors and cancer patients. The protocol was immunoSEQ multiplex PCR, while the TCRdb copy is restricted to in-frame clones and leaves out a portion. This sample carries some 130,000 clones, around 92% of them seen once, and the ten largest clones take approximately 2%. CDR3 length equals 15 residues. V lost 2 bases, J lost 1 base, and 11 bases lay in between. The germline V gene encodes CDR1 SGHNT and CDR2 YYREEE (reference sequence). V gene TRBV5-4 combines with J gene TRBJ2-3, with unresolved D. The sequenced material came from blood. This sequence was found in a woman aged 50 to 60 in good health. In DNA form, the CDR3 reads TGTGCCAGCAGCTTCCCGGGCCAGCGCACAGATACGCAGTATTTT. Translation gives CASSFPGQRTDTQYF.